The clone carrying this TCR beta chain was counted between two and nine times. A much larger clone lies one base from this, so it may be a read error. The missing conserved phenylalanine or tryptophan at the end of this CDR3 makes a read error likely. This specimen comes from a study of T cells in Graves' hyperthyroidism and ophthalmopathy. Amplification of TCR beta CDR3 regions was performed using RNA transcripts as template. The HTBI set primed first-round TCR CDR3 RT-PCR. TCRdb itself ran the multiplex PCR reads through MiXCR, one entry per CDR3 protein. The table has about 400,000 distinct CDR3 sequences, roughly an eighth seen once. In the ophthalmopathy cohort, Clinical Activity Score was at least 3, NOSPECS grade at least 4, and duration under 3 months. The CDR3 sequence is 18 residues long. The V gene's germline CDR1 is SNHLY and CDR2 FYNNEI. The ends were cut back, 6 bases at V and 1 base at J, with 22 bases in the middle.

The chain couples TRBV2 to TRBJ1-5, with D perhaps matching TRBD1 (6 bases). Source material: blood. The source of this sequence is a man aged 50-60 years with Graves' ophthalmopathy. In DNA, the CDR3 is TGTGCCAGCAGCCTATACTTTACAGGGACTGGGAGCAATCAGCCCCAGCATTGT. Its protein product is CASSLYFTGTGSNQPQHC.